This T cell receptor (beta chain) derives from a study of shared clonotypes between healthy human individuals. As defined, naive CD8 cells were CD45RO-negative and positively selected for CCR7, with terminally differentiated effector memory CD45RA+ cells excluded. The V segment lost 6 bases and the J segment 0 bases; nucleotides outside the gene matches: 4. CDR3 length equals 14 residues. In germline, CDR1 is MNHEY, CDR2 SVGAGI. Produced via immunoSEQ multiplex PCR; TCRdb's table is partial and in-frame only. The data hold about 2.1 million clones, with 90% to 95% observed a single time. The genes are TRBV6-5 and TRBJ2-7, with TRBD1 matching over 8 bases. Sequenced sample: naive CD8+ T cells from PBMCs. The receptor was derived from a man aged 18-30 years in good health. Some clones in this sample may be carry-over from other donors' samples. The CDR3 spells CASRGQDVSYEQYF. CDR3 sequence (DNA): TGTGCCAGCAGGGGACAGGATGTCTCCTACGAGCAGTACTTC.